This T cell receptor beta chain was sequenced during a study of T cell changes during pregnancy in multiple sclerosis (dated by TCRdb to between 2018 and 2021). For context, the study as a whole: Changes in the T cell repertoire over the course of pregnancy were examined in this study in women with multiple sclerosis.

The library was made by the immunoSEQ multiplex PCR assay. The source is immuneACCESS, and TCRdb retained only in-frame sequences with V and J called. Part of the clones is not carried over; for the studies checked, unresolved V genes explain less than half of this, and the remainder is unexplained. The sample table contains some 35,000 clones; only one count was recorded for approximately 89% of them. 0.75% to 0.9% of the sample is taken by the ten largest. From cysteine to phenylalanine, the CDR3 is 15 amino acids long. Of the read, only the CDR3 DNA is kept; its 45 bases are in frame from base 1. Germline trimming amounts to 2 bases on V and 6 bases on J, with 11 as the count of junction bases outside the gene matches. CDR1 SGDLS and CDR2 YYNGEE were looked up in the germline V gene. This clone was observed a handful of times. Its antigen has not been determined. No per-base quality is available; no much larger clone lies one base away.

The rearranged segments are TRBV9 and TRBJ2-7; the central 7 bases match TRBD1. The sequence derives from a female donor in good health, enrolled as a control in a pregnancy study. The material sequenced was CD4+ T cells from peripheral blood mononuclear cells, taken after pregnancy. The CDR3 has the sequence CASSVGQSGQGEQYF. The nucleotides are TGTGCCAGCAGCGTGGGACAGTCAGGGCAGGGCGAGCAGTACTTC.